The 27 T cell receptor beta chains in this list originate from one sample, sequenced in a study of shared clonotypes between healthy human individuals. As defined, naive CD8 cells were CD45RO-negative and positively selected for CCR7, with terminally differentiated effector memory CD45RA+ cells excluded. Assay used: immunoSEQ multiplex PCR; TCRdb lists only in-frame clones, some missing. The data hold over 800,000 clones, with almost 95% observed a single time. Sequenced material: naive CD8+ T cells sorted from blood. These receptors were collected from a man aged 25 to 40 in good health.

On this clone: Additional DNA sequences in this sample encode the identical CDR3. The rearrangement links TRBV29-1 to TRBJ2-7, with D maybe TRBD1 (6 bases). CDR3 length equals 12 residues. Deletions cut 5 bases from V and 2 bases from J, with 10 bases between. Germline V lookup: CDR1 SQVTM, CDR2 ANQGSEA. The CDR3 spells CSVTGLTYEQYF. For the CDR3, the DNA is TGCAGCGTTACAGGGCTAACCTACGAGCAGTACTTC.

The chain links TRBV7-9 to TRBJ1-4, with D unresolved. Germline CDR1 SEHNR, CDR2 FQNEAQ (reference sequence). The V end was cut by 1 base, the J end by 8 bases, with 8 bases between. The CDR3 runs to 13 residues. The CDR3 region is CASSLGAAEKLFF. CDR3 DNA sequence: TGTGCCAGCAGCTTAGGTGCAGCAGAAAAACTGTTTTTT.

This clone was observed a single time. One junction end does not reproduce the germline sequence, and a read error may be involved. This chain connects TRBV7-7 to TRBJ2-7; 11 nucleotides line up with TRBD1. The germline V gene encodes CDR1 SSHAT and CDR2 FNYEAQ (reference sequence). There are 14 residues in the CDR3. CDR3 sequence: CASSFGTGGYEQYF. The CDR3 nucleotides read TGTGCTAGCAGCTTTGGGACAGGGGGCTACGAGCAGTACTTC.

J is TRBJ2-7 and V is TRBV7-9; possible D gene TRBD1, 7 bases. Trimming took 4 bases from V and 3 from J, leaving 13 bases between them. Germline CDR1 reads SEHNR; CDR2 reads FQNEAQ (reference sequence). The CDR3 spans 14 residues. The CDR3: CASSWRDSLYEQYF. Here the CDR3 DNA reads TGTGCCAGCAGCTGGAGGGACAGCCTCTACGAGCAGTACTTC.

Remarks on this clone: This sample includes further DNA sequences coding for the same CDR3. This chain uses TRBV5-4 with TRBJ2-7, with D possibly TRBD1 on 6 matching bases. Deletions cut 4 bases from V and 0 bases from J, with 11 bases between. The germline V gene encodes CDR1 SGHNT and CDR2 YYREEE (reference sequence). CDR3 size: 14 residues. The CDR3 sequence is CASSPLDSSYEQYF. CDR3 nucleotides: TGTGCCAGCAGCCCTCTGGACAGCTCCTACGAGCAGTACTTC.

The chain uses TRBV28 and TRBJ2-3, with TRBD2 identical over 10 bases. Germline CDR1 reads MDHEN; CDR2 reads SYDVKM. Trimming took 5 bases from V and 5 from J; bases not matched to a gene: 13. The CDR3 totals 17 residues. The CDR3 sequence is CASSPRTSGEEGDTQYF. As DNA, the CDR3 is TGTGCCAGCAGTCCCCGGACTAGCGGAGAAGAGGGAGATACGCAGTATTTT.

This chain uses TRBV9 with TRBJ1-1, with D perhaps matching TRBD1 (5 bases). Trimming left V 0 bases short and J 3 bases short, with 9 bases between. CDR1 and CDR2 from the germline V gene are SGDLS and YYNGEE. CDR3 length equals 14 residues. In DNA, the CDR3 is TGTGCCAGCAGCGTAGATGGCAGGGACACTGAAGCTTTCTTT. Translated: CASSVDGRDTEAFF.

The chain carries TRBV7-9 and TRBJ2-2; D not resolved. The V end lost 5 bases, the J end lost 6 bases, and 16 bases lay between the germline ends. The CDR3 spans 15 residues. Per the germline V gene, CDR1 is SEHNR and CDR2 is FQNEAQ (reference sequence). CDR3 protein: CASSHIAIGSGELFF. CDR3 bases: TGTGCCAGCAGCCATATAGCTATTGGATCCGGGGAGCTGTTTTTT. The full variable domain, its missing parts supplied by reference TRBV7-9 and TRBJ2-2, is DTGVSQNPRHKITKRGQNVTFRCDPISEHNRLYWYRQTLGQGPEFLTYFQNEAQLEKSRLLSDRFSAERPKGSFSTLEIQRTEQGDSAMYLCASSHIAIGSGELFFGEGSRLTVL.

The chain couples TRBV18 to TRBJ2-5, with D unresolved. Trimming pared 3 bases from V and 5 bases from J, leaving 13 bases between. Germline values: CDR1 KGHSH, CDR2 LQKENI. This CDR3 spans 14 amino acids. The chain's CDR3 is CASSPVQLWETQYF. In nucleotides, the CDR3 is TGTGCCAGCTCACCGGTGCAGCTATGGGAGACCCAGTACTTC.

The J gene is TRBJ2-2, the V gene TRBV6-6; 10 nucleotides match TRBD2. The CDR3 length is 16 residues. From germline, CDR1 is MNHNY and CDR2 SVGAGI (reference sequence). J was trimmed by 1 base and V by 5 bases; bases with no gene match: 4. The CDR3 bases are TGTGCCAGCAGTGGGGGACTAGCGAAGAACACCGGGGAGCTGTTTTTT. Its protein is CASSGGLAKNTGELFF.

The CDR3 protein is CASSLGGPGTDTQYF. The CDR3 DNA reads as TGTGCCAGCAGCTTGGGCGGCCCCGGCACAGATACGCAGTATTTT. The chain couples TRBV5-4 to TRBJ2-3, with unresolved D. V lost 0 bases and J lost 1, with 9 bases in between. CDR1 is SGHNT and CDR2 is YYREEE in the germline V gene (reference sequence). The CDR3 covers 15 residues.

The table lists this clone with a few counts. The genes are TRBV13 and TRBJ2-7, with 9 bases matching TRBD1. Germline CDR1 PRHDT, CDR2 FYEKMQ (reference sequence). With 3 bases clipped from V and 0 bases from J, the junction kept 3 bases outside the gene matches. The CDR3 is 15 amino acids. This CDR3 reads CASSFGTGSSYEQYF. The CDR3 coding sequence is TGTGCCAGCAGCTTCGGGACAGGGAGCTCCTACGAGCAGTACTTC.

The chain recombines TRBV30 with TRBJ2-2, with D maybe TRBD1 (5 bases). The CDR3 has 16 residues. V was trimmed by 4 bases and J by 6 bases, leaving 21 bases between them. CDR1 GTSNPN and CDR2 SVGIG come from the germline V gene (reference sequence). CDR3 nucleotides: TGTGCCTGGACAAACCCCTCTCAGGGAAAGGCCGGGGAGCTGTTTTTT. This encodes CAWTNPSQGKAGELFF. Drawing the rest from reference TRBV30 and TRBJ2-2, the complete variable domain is SQTIHQWPATLVQPVGSPLSLECTVEGTSNPNLYWYRQAAGRGLQLLFYSVGIGQISSEVPQNLSASRPQDRQFILSSKKLLLSDSGFYLCAWTNPSQGKAGELFFGEGSRLTVL.

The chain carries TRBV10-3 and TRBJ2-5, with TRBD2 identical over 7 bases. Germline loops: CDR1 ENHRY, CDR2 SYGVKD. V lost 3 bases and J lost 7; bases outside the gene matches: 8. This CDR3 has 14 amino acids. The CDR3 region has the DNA TGTGCCATCAGTGAACGGGGGGAGGGAGTGACCCAGTACTTC. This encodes CAISERGEGVTQYF.

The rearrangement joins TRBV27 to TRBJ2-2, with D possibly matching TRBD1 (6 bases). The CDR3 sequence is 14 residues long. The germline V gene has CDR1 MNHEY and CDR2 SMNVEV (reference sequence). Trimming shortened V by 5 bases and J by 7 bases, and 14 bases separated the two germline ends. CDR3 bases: TGTGCCAGCAGTCCCCAGGGGTGGAGCGGGGAGCTGTTTTTT. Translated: CASSPQGWSGELFF.

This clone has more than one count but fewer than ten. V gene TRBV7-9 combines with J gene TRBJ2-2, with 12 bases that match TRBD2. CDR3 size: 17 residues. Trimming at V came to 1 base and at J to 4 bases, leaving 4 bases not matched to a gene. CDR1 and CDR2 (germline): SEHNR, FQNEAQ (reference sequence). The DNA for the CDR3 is TGTGCCAGCAGCTTAGACGGACTAGCGGGAATCACCGGGGAGCTGTTTTTT. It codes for CASSLDGLAGITGELFF.

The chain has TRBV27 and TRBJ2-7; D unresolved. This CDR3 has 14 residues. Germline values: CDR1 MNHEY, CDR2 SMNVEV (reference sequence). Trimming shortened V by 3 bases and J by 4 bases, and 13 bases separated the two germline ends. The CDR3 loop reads CASSFAGTLYEQYF. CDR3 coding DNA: TGTGCCAGCAGTTTTGCAGGCACCCTATACGAGCAGTACTTC.

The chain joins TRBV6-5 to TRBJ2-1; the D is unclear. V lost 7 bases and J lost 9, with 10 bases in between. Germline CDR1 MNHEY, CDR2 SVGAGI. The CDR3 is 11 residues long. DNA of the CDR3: TGTGCCAGCAAGGCCGTCGGTGAGCAGTTCTTC. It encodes CASKAVGEQFF.

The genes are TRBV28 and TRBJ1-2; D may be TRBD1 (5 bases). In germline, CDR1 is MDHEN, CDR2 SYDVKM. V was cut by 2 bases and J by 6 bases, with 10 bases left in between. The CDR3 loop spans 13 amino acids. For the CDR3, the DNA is TGTGCCAGCAGTTTAGGGGGGGGTGATGGCTACACCTTC. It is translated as CASSLGGGDGYTF.

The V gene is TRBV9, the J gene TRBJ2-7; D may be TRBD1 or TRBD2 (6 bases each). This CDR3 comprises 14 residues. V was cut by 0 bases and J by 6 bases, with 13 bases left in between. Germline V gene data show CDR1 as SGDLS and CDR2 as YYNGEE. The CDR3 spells CASSVDRGVGEQYF. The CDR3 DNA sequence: TGTGCCAGCAGCGTAGATAGGGGGGTCGGCGAGCAGTACTTC.

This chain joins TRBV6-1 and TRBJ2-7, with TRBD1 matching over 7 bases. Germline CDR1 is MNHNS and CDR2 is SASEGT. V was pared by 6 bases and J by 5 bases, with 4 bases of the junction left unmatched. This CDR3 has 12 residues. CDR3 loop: CASRATGNEQYF. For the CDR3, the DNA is TGTGCCAGCAGGGCGACAGGGAACGAGCAGTACTTC.

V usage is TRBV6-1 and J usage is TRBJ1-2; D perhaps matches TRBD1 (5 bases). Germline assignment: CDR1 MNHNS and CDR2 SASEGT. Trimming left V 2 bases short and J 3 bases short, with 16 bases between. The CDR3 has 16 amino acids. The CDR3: CASSEMYSQGDYGYTF. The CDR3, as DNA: TGTGCCAGCAGTGAAATGTACTCCCAGGGTGACTATGGCTACACCTTC.

The chain's CDR3 is CASSESTGLQETQYF. For the CDR3, the DNA is TGCGCCAGCAGTGAGAGCACAGGGCTCCAAGAGACCCAGTACTTC. This sequence joins TRBV10-2 and TRBJ2-5; D may be TRBD1 (6 bases). The V end was cut by 2 bases, the J end by 1 base, with 11 bases between. The CDR3 has 15 amino acids. CDR1 and CDR2 from the germline V gene are WSHSY and SAAADI.

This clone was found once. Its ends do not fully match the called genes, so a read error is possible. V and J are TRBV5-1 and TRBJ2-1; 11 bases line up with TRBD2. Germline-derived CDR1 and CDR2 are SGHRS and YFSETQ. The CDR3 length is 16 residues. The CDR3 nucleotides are TGCGCCAGCAGCTCCTCCACTAGCGGGAGTAACAATGGGCAGTTCTTC. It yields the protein CASSSSTSGSNNGQFF. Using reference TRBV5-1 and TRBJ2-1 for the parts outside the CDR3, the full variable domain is KAGVTQTPRYLIKTRGQQVTLSCSPISGHRSVSWYQQTPGQGLQFLFEYFSETQRNKGNFPGRFSGRQFSNSRSEMNVSTLELGDSALYLCASSSSTSGSNNGQFFGPGTRLTVL.

CDR3 bases: TGTGCCAGCACCCAAGGGGGTTCTGAAGCTTTCTTT. Encoded protein: CASTQGGSEAFF. The rearrangement links TRBV7-9 to TRBJ1-1, with a tentative D call TRBD1 (6 bases). Germline V gives CDR1 SEHNR, CDR2 FQNEAQ (reference sequence). V was shortened by 7 bases and J by 6 bases, with 12 bases between the two germline ends. This CDR3 has 12 amino acids.

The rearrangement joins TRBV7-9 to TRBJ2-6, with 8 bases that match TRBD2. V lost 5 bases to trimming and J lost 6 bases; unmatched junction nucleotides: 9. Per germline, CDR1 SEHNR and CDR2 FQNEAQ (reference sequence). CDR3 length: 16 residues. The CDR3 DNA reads TGTGCCAGCAGCCACTCGACTAGCGACATGGCCAACGTCCTGACTTTC. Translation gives CASSHSTSDMANVLTF.

The CDR3 loop reads CSVEVSGNTIYF. The CDR3 nucleotides are TGCAGCGTTGAGGTTTCTGGAAACACCATATATTTT. The chain joins TRBV29-1 to TRBJ1-3; unclear D gene. Per the germline V gene, CDR1 is SQVTM and CDR2 is ANQGSEA. The germline V and J ends were trimmed by 3 bases and 1 base, with 4 bases remaining between them. CDR3 length equals 12 residues.